The 8 T cell receptor beta chains given below trace back to one sample, sequenced in a study of blood T cell repertoires in COVID-19. The method was immunoSEQ multiplex PCR; TCRdb's version includes in-frame clones alone and lacks a portion of them. The data contain about 170,000 clones, approximately 86% of them singletons. Sequenced sample: peripheral blood. Receptors were obtained from a woman aged 80 or over with COVID-19, enrolled during active disease.

A few counts support this clone. This sequence joins TRBV5-5 and TRBJ2-5; TRBD1 might be the D (6 bases). Trimming pared 1 base from V and 2 bases from J, leaving 6 bases between. CDR1 is SGHKS, CDR2 YYEKEE, per germline (reference sequence). This CDR3 has 13 amino acids. CDR3 region: CASSLRGQETQYF. In DNA, the CDR3 is TGTGCCAGCAGCTTGAGGGGGCAAGAGACCCAGTACTTC.

The rearrangement joins TRBV7-8 to TRBJ1-2, with 12 bases fitting TRBD1. The CDR3 is made up of 14 amino acids. The trim removed 5 bases at V and 14 bases at J, leaving 12 bases unmatched. The germline CDR1 and CDR2 sequences are SGHVS and FQNEAQ. For the CDR3, the DNA is TGTGCCAGCAGCCCCCGATGGGACAGGGGGCTTGGGACCTTC. It codes for CASSPRWDRGLGTF.

A few counts support this clone. The chain has TRBV5-1 and TRBJ2-5; a possible D gene is TRBD1 (6 bases). V was trimmed by 4 bases and J by 1 base, leaving 11 bases between them. The CDR3 sequence is 14 residues long. Germline V gene lookup returns CDR1 SGHRS and CDR2 YFSETQ. The CDR3 nucleotides are TGCGCCAGCAGCGTGGACAGCTCCCAAGAGACCCAGTACTTC. This encodes CASSVDSSQETQYF.

The DNA of the CDR3 is TGCAGCGTTGAAGAGGGGGAGGTTTACGGCTACACCTTC. Its translation: CSVEEGEVYGYTF. V usage is TRBV29-1 and J usage is TRBJ1-2; D may be TRBD1 (5 bases). V dropped 0 bases and J dropped 8 bases, with 13 bases sitting between them. Germline values: CDR1 SQVTM, CDR2 ANQGSEA. The CDR3 loop spans 13 amino acids.

V gene TRBV5-1 combines with J gene TRBJ2-2, with 7 nucleotides matching TRBD1. This CDR3 is 16 amino acids long. V was clipped by 3 bases and J by 1 base; unmatched bases: 6. Germline lookup yields CDR1 SGHRS and CDR2 YFSETQ. The CDR3 sequence: CASSSPGQMNTGELFF. DNA of the CDR3: TGCGCCAGCAGCTCCCCGGGACAGATGAACACCGGGGAGCTGTTTTTT. Full variable domain (rest looked up from reference TRBV5-1 and TRBJ2-2): KAGVTQTPRYLIKTRGQQVTLSCSPISGHRSVSWYQQTPGQGLQFLFEYFSETQRNKGNFPGRFSGRQFSNSRSEMNVSTLELGDSALYLCASSSPGQMNTGELFFGEGSRLTVL.

This CDR3 reads CASSGGGFLYGYTF. The CDR3 DNA is TGTGCCAGTAGTGGAGGGGGCTTCCTTTATGGCTACACCTTC. The chain recombines TRBV19 with TRBJ1-2; 7 positions agree with TRBD1. V was clipped by 5 bases and J by 5 bases; unmatched bases: 8. Germline CDR1 LNHDA, CDR2 SQIVND (reference sequence). This CDR3 is built from 14 residues.

This chain uses TRBV4-2 with TRBJ2-1; 15 bases map to TRBD2. The V gene's germline CDR1 is LGHNA and CDR2 YNFKEQ. The CDR3 loop spans 16 amino acids. The V gene end was trimmed by 3 bases and the J gene end by 9 bases; junction bases not matched to a gene: 6. CDR3 DNA: TGTGCCAGCAGCCATGGACTAGCGGGAGGGCCCAGTGAGCAGTTCTTC. Translating gives CASSHGLAGGPSEQFF.

This sequence joins TRBV7-3 and TRBJ1-4; D perhaps matches TRBD1 (6 bases). The V and J ends lost 2 bases and 0 bases respectively, with 10 bases between them. Germline CDR1 SGHTA, CDR2 FQGTGA. The CDR3 length is 16 residues. The CDR3 DNA is TGTGCCAGCAGCTTACAGGGGTTGGCAACTAATGAAAAACTGTTTTTT. Translated: CASSLQGLATNEKLFF.